This TCR beta chain was profiled in a study of cytomegalovirus exposure and HLA in healthy donors. Study details: Later, an analysis reported that the 110 or so validation repertoires had used the same platform as the approximately 600 first-cohort repertoires. Study-wide results and caveats: The finding came from a later analysis; first-cohort TCR clusters tended to co-occur in the approximately 120 validation repertoires. Cytomegalovirus association was assigned to around 150 TCR beta chains. With high specificity and sensitivity, the classifier reportedly diagnosed cytomegalovirus status.

Germline V gives CDR1 LNHDA, CDR2 SQIVND (reference sequence). The trim removed 3 bases at V and 6 bases at J, leaving 3 bases unmatched. This CDR3 comprises 14 residues. The data were produced by immunoSEQ multiplex PCR, yet TCRdb's version contains in-frame clones alone and is incomplete. Here the sample spans about 160,000 clones, roughly 96% being singletons. On this clone itself: Its cognate antigen is unknown.

Input material: PBMCs. The gene calls are TRBV19 and TRBJ2-2; 8 bases fit TRBD1. The sequence derives from a woman aged 18-29 years in good health and CMV-seronegative. CDR3 DNA: TGTGCCAGTAGTATCCCAGGGGGCCCCGGGGAGCTGTTTTTT. Its protein is CASSIPGGPGELFF.